Each of the 18 T cell receptor beta chains below was sequenced from the same sample in a study of blood T cell repertoires in COVID-19 (dated by TCRdb to about 2020). Library method: the immunoSEQ multiplex PCR assay. Entries here come from immuneACCESS through TCRdb and include only in-frame sequences with V and J called. Some clones fail to appear in such tables; in the studies checked, an unresolved V gene covers under half of the shortfall, and the cause of the remainder is unknown. This sample holds 250,000 to 300,000 clones; about 80% were observed only once. About 3.5% of the sample comes from the top ten. Material for sequencing was peripheral blood. The receptors shown here come from a woman over 75 with acute or convalescent COVID-19.

This chain joins TRBV2 and TRBJ1-2; the match to TRBD1 covers 7 bases. The CDR3 sequence is 13 residues long. V dropped 6 bases and J dropped 8; count of bases not matched to a gene: 9. Germline assignment: CDR1 SNHLY and CDR2 FYNNEI. The CDR3 loop reads CASRGDSSGGYTF. The CDR3 DNA sequence: TGTGCCAGCAGAGGGGACAGTTCCGGGGGCTACACCTTC.

The genes are TRBV6-1 and TRBJ2-1, with D tentatively TRBD2 (7 bases). CDR1 is MNHNS and CDR2 is SASEGT in the germline V gene. Trimming shortened V by 4 bases and J by 5 bases, and 18 bases separated the two germline ends. The CDR3 has 16 residues. The CDR3: CASSVGGPVAHNEQFF. The CDR3, as DNA: TGTGCCAGCAGTGTGGGGGGGCCCGTCGCCCACAATGAGCAGTTCTTC.

The chain carries TRBV3-1 (or the pseudogene TRBV3-2) and TRBJ1-2, with D possibly being TRBD1 (6 bases). CDR3 length equals 14 residues. Deletions cut 4 bases from V and 8 bases from J, with 17 bases between. Germline values: CDR1 LGHDT, CDR2 YNNKEL (reference sequence). CDR3 bases: TGTGCCAGCAGCCTCACGCCAGAGGGGGGGGGCTACACCTTC. Its protein product is CASSLTPEGGGYTF.

The rearrangement uses TRBV11-2 and TRBJ2-7, with a weak D call TRBD2 (6 bases). Deletions cut 0 bases from V and 2 bases from J, with 14 bases between. From germline, CDR1 is SGHAT and CDR2 FQNNGV. This CDR3 is 16 amino acids long. CDR3 sequence (DNA): TGTGCCAGCAGCTTAGATCACGGGACTGAGACCTACGAGCAGTACTTC. It codes for CASSLDHGTETYEQYF.

The J gene is TRBJ2-5, the V gene TRBV7-9; a possible D gene is TRBD1 (7 bases). Germline V gives CDR1 SEHNR, CDR2 FQNEAQ (reference sequence). This CDR3 region has 14 residues. V was pared by 6 bases and J by 6 bases, with 17 bases between. In DNA, the CDR3 is TGTGCCAGCAGTACGGCAGGGGGGACACAGACCCAGTACTTC. The encoded protein is CASSTAGGTQTQYF.

The gene calls are TRBV19 and TRBJ1-3; 8 positions match TRBD1. The J segment lost 0 bases and the V segment lost 4 bases, leaving 5 bases of the junction unmatched. The CDR3 contains 16 residues. Germline values: CDR1 LNHDA, CDR2 SQIVND (reference sequence). The CDR3 nucleotides are TGTGCCAGTAGTACCCGGGACAGGAGCTCTGGAAACACCATATATTTT. Residues: CASSTRDRSSGNTIYF.

The genes are TRBV5-1 and TRBJ1-6, with a tentative D call TRBD1 (5 bases). V lost 1 base, J lost 6 bases, and 14 bases lay in between. Germline V gene data show CDR1 as SGHRS and CDR2 as YFSETQ. The CDR3 is 16 amino acids. The DNA of the CDR3 is TGCGCCAGCAGCTTGCTAGCGGGGGGTGTTAATTCACCCCTCCACTTT. It encodes CASSLLAGGVNSPLHF.

The rearrangement links TRBV6-5 to TRBJ1-1, with 8 positions matching TRBD1. Germline V gene data show CDR1 as MNHEY and CDR2 as SVGAGI. The trim removed 7 bases at V and 11 bases at J, leaving 9 bases unmatched. The CDR3 extends over 12 amino acids. The CDR3 nucleotides are TGTGCCAGCATGGTACGTCAGGGGGCCGCTTTCTTT. Translating it yields CASMVRQGAAFF.

The V and J genes are TRBV2 and TRBJ1-2; 9 bases align to TRBD1. With 4 bases clipped from V and 4 bases from J, the junction kept 10 bases outside the gene matches. The germline CDR1 and CDR2 sequences are SNHLY and FYNNEI. This CDR3 is 16 amino acids long. The CDR3 here is CASSATPGQGGYGYTF. The CDR3 region has the DNA TGTGCCAGCAGTGCCACTCCGGGACAGGGAGGCTATGGCTACACCTTC.

This clone has more than one count but fewer than ten. The V call is TRBV7-9, the J call TRBJ2-7; tentative D call: TRBD1 (6 bases). The CDR3 extends over 14 amino acids. V lost 5 bases to trimming and J lost 0 bases, with 11 bases between them. The germline CDR1 and CDR2 sequences are SEHNR and FQNEAQ (reference sequence). The CDR3 sequence is CASSPDRFSYEQYF. CDR3 DNA sequence: TGTGCCAGCAGCCCAGACAGGTTCTCCTACGAGCAGTACTTC.

The chain carries TRBV5-1 and TRBJ2-7; 8 bases agree with TRBD2. After removal of 4 bases from V and 2 bases from J, the junction contained 14 bases not matched to a gene. The CDR3 sequence is 17 residues long. Germline V gene lookup returns CDR1 SGHRS and CDR2 YFSETQ. This CDR3 reads CASSHGLLAGGAYEQYF. The CDR3 DNA sequence: TGCGCCAGCAGCCACGGTCTGCTAGCGGGTGGGGCCTACGAGCAGTACTTC. The full variable domain, in which reference TRBV5-1 and TRBJ2-7 provide the parts outside the CDR3, is KAGVTQTPRYLIKTRGQQVTLSCSPISGHRSVSWYQQTPGQGLQFLFEYFSETQRNKGNFPGRFSGRQFSNSRSEMNVSTLELGDSALYLCASSHGLLAGGAYEQYFGPGTRLTVT.

The rearrangement uses TRBV10-3 and TRBJ1-4; TRBD1 aligns across 10 bases. Germline trimming cut 10 bases from V and 8 bases from J; bases unmatched to any gene: 7. This CDR3 spans 13 amino acids. CDR1 and CDR2 (germline): ENHRY, SYGVKD. CDR3 DNA sequence: TGTGCCAGTAGACAGGGGGCGTTAGAAAAACTGTTTTTT. It encodes CASRQGALEKLFF.

The CDR3 reads CASSPRQGGRQETQYF. The CDR3 DNA follows: TGTGCCAGCAGTCCTCGACAGGGCGGAAGACAAGAGACCCAGTACTTC. The genes are TRBV3-1 (or the pseudogene TRBV3-2) and TRBJ2-5; 7 positions match TRBD1. In germline, CDR1 is LGHDT, CDR2 YNNKEL (reference sequence). J gave up 2 bases and V 6 bases, and 12 bases lay outside the gene matches. The CDR3 is made up of 16 amino acids.

V gene TRBV6-5 combines with J gene TRBJ2-1, with 8 nucleotides matching TRBD2. CDR1 and CDR2 from the germline V gene are MNHEY and SVGAGI. With 6 bases clipped from V and 11 bases from J, the junction kept 15 bases outside the gene matches. The CDR3 extends over 15 amino acids. As DNA, the CDR3 is TGTGCCAGCAGGGGTAGCGGGGAGGGAAGGAGTAAGCAGTTCTTC. The encoded protein is CASRGSGEGRSKQFF.

This chain uses TRBV18 with TRBJ1-3; weak D call: TRBD1 (6 bases). The germline V gene encodes CDR1 KGHSH and CDR2 LQKENI. Trimming left V 3 bases short and J 1 base short, with 13 bases between. The CDR3 is 16 residues long. The CDR3 sequence: CASSPSGAGSGNTIYF. CDR3 DNA: TGTGCCAGCTCACCCTCAGGGGCAGGTTCTGGAAACACCATATATTTT.

The V call is TRBV6-2 or TRBV6-3, the J call TRBJ2-3, with 12 bases that match TRBD2. V lost 1 base to trimming and J lost 10 bases; unmatched junction nucleotides: 6. The germline gives CDR1 MNHEY, CDR2 SVGEGT. The CDR3 extends over 15 amino acids. DNA for the CDR3: TGTGCCAGCAGTTACTTGACTAGCGGGAGTCGATCGCAGTATTTT. Its protein product is CASSYLTSGSRSQYF.

This clone occurred a few times. This chain connects TRBV7-9 to TRBJ2-7; the D gene is possibly TRBD1 (5 bases). Looked up from germline, CDR1 is SEHNR and CDR2 is FQNEAQ (reference sequence). The CDR3 covers 14 residues. Trimming shortened V by 3 bases and J by 4 bases, and 13 bases separated the two germline ends. The CDR3 sequence: CASSFGRVGYEQYF. The CDR3 DNA sequence: TGTGCCAGCAGCTTCGGCAGGGTCGGATACGAGCAGTACTTC.

The V and J genes are TRBV19 and TRBJ1-1; D remains ambiguous. CDR1 is LNHDA, CDR2 SQIVND, per germline (reference sequence). Trimming removed 3 bases at V and 9 bases at J, with 11 bases between. The CDR3 extends over 12 amino acids. CDR3 sequence (DNA): TGTGCCAGTAGTATGAGGACTGCAAAAGCTTTCTTT. Protein sequence: CASSMRTAKAFF.